The 15 T cell receptor beta chains below come from one sample, sequenced in a study of cytomegalovirus exposure and HLA in healthy donors. PCR employed 60 Vbeta and 13 Jbeta primers. The protocol was immunoSEQ multiplex PCR, while the TCRdb copy is restricted to in-frame clones and leaves out a portion. The data show tens of thousands of clones, roughly 74% seen once. Sequenced input: PBMCs. The receptor source for this set is a man aged 40-55 years in good health and CMV-seronegative.

The chain joins TRBV5-6 to TRBJ1-3; D may be TRBD1 (5 bases). The length of the CDR3 is 17 residues. Between the trimmed V and J ends, which lost 1 base and 0 bases, there was a span of 14 bases. Germline V gene data show CDR1 as SGHDT and CDR2 as YYEEEE. Here the CDR3 reads CASSLFGRAYSGNTIYF. CDR3 sequence (DNA): TGTGCCAGCAGCTTGTTCGGCAGGGCTTACTCTGGAAACACCATATATTTT.

The gene calls are TRBV5-4 and TRBJ1-2, with 8 bases identical to TRBD1. CDR1 SGHNT and CDR2 YYREEE come from the germline V gene (reference sequence). This CDR3 has 14 residues. With 3 bases clipped from V and 5 bases from J, the junction kept 6 bases outside the gene matches. The CDR3 region has the DNA TGTGCCAGCAGCTCTCCGGGACAGGAGTATGGCTACACCTTC. Translation gives CASSSPGQEYGYTF.

The J gene is TRBJ1-4, the V gene TRBV27; D is perhaps TRBD1 (5 bases). V dropped 3 bases and J dropped 4 bases, with 12 bases sitting between them. Per the germline V gene, CDR1 is MNHEY and CDR2 is SMNVEV (reference sequence). This CDR3 contains 15 residues. The CDR3 reads CASSFGGSGNEKLFF. In DNA form, the CDR3 reads TGTGCCAGCAGTTTTGGGGGGTCTGGTAATGAAAAACTGTTTTTT. Together with reference TRBV27 and TRBJ1-4, the CDR3 gives the full variable domain: EAQVTQNPRYLITVTGKKLTVTCSQNMNHEYMSWYRQDPGLGLRQIYYSMNVEVTDKGDVPEGYKVSRKEKRNFPLILESPSPNQTSLYFCASSFGGSGNEKLFFGSGTQLSVL.

There are a few counts of this clone. This chain joins TRBV10-2 and TRBJ1-1; D possibly corresponds to TRBD1 (5 bases). Germline assignment: CDR1 WSHSY and CDR2 SAAADI. V was clipped by 1 base and J by 3 bases, with 15 bases between them. The CDR3 covers 16 residues. CDR3 amino acids: CASSEYGGLRDTEAFF. DNA of the CDR3: TGCGCCAGCAGTGAGTACGGGGGACTCCGAGACACTGAAGCTTTCTTT.

The V and J genes are TRBV18 and TRBJ1-6; D remains ambiguous. The CDR3 length is 11 residues. Germline V gene sequence: CDR1 KGHSH, CDR2 LQKENI. The V and J ends lost 6 bases and 8 bases respectively, with 5 bases between them. The chain's CDR3 is CASSSDSPLHF. The DNA of the CDR3 is TGTGCCAGCTCCTCCGATTCACCCCTCCACTTT.

The chain links TRBV18 to TRBJ1-1, with D perhaps TRBD1 (5 bases). CDR1 is KGHSH and CDR2 is LQKENI in the germline V gene. V was pared by 1 base and J by 3 bases, with 9 bases between. The CDR3 has 14 residues. CDR3 DNA: TGTGCCAGCTCACCACTAGGGGTGGACACTGAAGCTTTCTTT. It encodes CASSPLGVDTEAFF. Supplemented by reference TRBV18 and TRBJ1-1, the full variable domain reads NAGVMQNPRHLVRRRGQEARLRCSPMKGHSHVYWYRQLPEEGLKFMVYLQKENIIDESGMPKERFSAEFPKEGPSILRIQQVVRGDSAAYFCASSPLGVDTEAFFGQGTRLTVV.

Notes on this clone: The same CDR3 also results from other DNA sequences found in this sample. This chain links TRBV9 with TRBJ2-2; no clear D. The germline V and J ends were trimmed by 2 bases and 2 bases, with 7 bases remaining between them. Looked up from germline, CDR1 is SGDLS and CDR2 is YYNGEE. This CDR3 comprises 14 residues. The CDR3: CASSVAGNTGELFF. The DNA for the CDR3 is TGTGCCAGCAGCGTTGCCGGTAACACCGGGGAGCTGTTTTTT.

This clone is a singleton in its sample. V is TRBV7-8 and J is TRBJ2-7; TRBD2 might be the D (6 bases). The germline gives CDR1 SGHVS, CDR2 FQNEAQ. Trimming pared 5 bases from V and 2 bases from J, leaving 16 bases between. The CDR3 is 15 residues long. CDR3 region: CASSPRGSGPYEQYF. The CDR3 coding sequence is TGTGCCAGCAGCCCTCGCGGTAGCGGACCCTACGAGCAGTACTTC.

This chain links TRBV7-9 with TRBJ1-2; a weak D match, TRBD1 (5 bases). The CDR3 length is 13 residues. The germline V and J ends were trimmed by 5 bases and 4 bases, with 11 bases remaining between them. Looked up from germline, CDR1 is SEHNR and CDR2 is FQNEAQ (reference sequence). CDR3 bases: TGTGCCAGCAGCCACAGACAGCTCTATGGCTACACCTTC. Amino acids: CASSHRQLYGYTF. Drawing the rest from reference TRBV7-9 and TRBJ1-2, the complete variable domain is DTGVSQNPRHKITKRGQNVTFRCDPISEHNRLYWYRQTLGQGPEFLTYFQNEAQLEKSRLLSDRFSAERPKGSFSTLEIQRTEQGDSAMYLCASSHRQLYGYTFGSGTRLTVV.

The chain has TRBV19 and TRBJ2-7, with D tentatively TRBD1 (5 bases). The CDR3 consists of 13 residues. CDR1 and CDR2 from the germline V gene are LNHDA and SQIVND (reference sequence). V shed 6 bases and J shed 1 base, with 10 bases lying between them. This CDR3 is CASSPQVSYEQYF. CDR3 sequence (DNA): TGTGCCAGTAGCCCACAGGTTTCCTACGAGCAGTACTTC.

The CDR3 here is CATLAWPGGYNEQFF. For the CDR3, the DNA is TGTGCCACCCTGGCGTGGCCGGGGGGGTACAATGAGCAGTTCTTC. The chain combines TRBV6-1 with TRBJ2-1, with TRBD2 identical over 8 bases. Trimming took 10 bases from V and 4 from J; bases not matched to a gene: 12. Germline V CDR1 and CDR2: MNHNS, SASEGT. The CDR3 contains 15 residues.

This sequence joins TRBV29-1 and TRBJ1-1; a possible D gene is TRBD1 (6 bases). Germline V gene lookup returns CDR1 SQVTM and CDR2 ANQGSEA. This CDR3 region has 14 residues. V lost 7 bases to trimming and J lost 4 bases, with 19 bases between them. CDR3 protein: CSANPTGPITEAFF. As DNA, the CDR3 is TGCAGCGCCAATCCGACAGGACCCATCACTGAAGCTTTCTTT.

The rearrangement joins TRBV7-9 to TRBJ2-7, with TRBD1 identical over 10 bases. The V and J ends lost 10 bases and 2 bases, in that order; junction bases with no gene match: 11. Germline lookup yields CDR1 SEHNR and CDR2 FQNEAQ (reference sequence). The CDR3 runs to 15 residues. CDR3 bases: TGTGCCAAAAGCTTAGGGGACAGGGGTACCTACGAGCAGTACTTC. Protein sequence: CAKSLGDRGTYEQYF.

This rearrangement joins TRBV5-4 to TRBJ2-1; 8 nucleotides align to TRBD1. The CDR3 covers 15 residues. V dropped 4 bases and J dropped 2; count of bases not matched to a gene: 5. Germline V CDR1 and CDR2: SGHNT, YYREEE (reference sequence). In DNA, the CDR3 is TGTGCCAGCAGCCCCGGACAGGGAGCCTACAATGAGCAGTTCTTC. Translating gives CASSPGQGAYNEQFF.

This clone came up a few times. The gene calls are TRBV9 and TRBJ1-5, with D perhaps matching TRBD1 (5 bases). The CDR3 sequence is 15 residues long. Germline CDR1 and CDR2: SGDLS and YYNGEE. V was pared by 3 bases and J by 4 bases, with 14 bases between. CDR3 region: CASSERGTINQPQHF. In DNA form, the CDR3 reads TGTGCCAGCAGCGAGCGGGGGACCATTAATCAGCCCCAGCATTTT.